This is a list of T cell receptor beta chains from one sample in a study of blood T cell repertoires in COVID-19. Sequencing used immunoSEQ multiplex PCR; TCRdb keeps in-frame clones, though not all of them. In the table there are some 90,000 clones, less than 90% of which are singletons. Sequencing used peripheral blood. The source of these receptors is a woman of 80 years or more with acute or convalescent COVID-19. CDR3s include the opening cysteine and the closing phenylalanine or tryptophan. A D gene is named only where the DNA matches it firmly. Not all rows give a size; the values are once, few, many and, for expanded clones, a class.

v_gene	abundance	j_gene	len	d_gene	CDR3aa	CDR3nt
TRBV7-9	.	TRBJ2-3	16	.	CASSLVYGVATDTQYF	TGTGCCAGCAGCTTAGTATACGGGGTAGCCACAGATACGCAGTATTTT
TRBV19	.	TRBJ1-2	15	.	CASSIQPGLNYGYTF	TGTGCCAGTAGTATTCAACCAGGTTTAAACTATGGCTACACCTTC
TRBV7-3	.	TRBJ2-2	17	.	CASSLTGGGTVTGELFF	TGTGCCAGCAGCTTAACAGGGGGTGGTACCGTCACCGGGGAGCTGTTTTTT
TRBV4-1	.	TRBJ2-1	20	TRBD2	CASSQETPGLAGPRYNEQFF	TGCGCCAGCAGCCAAGAAACCCCAGGACTAGCGGGGCCGAGATACAATGAGCAGTTCTTC
TRBV24-1	once	TRBJ1-2	14	.	CATSDNLRGYGYTF	TGTGCCACCAGTGACAATCTCAGGGGCTATGGCTACACCTTC
TRBV2	.	TRBJ1-5	15	TRBD1	CASRDGQGSNQPQHF	TGTGCCAGCAGAGACGGACAGGGTAGTAATCAGCCCCAGCATTTT
TRBV19	.	TRBJ1-5	12	.	CASSILPPPQHF	TGTGCCAGTAGTATACTCCCTCCGCCCCAGCATTTT
TRBV7-2	.	TRBJ1-2	17	.	CASSLDEVRGGGYGYTF	TGTGCCAGCAGCTTAGACGAGGTCCGGGGGGGAGGTTATGGCTACACCTTC
TRBV19	once	TRBJ2-7	14	TRBD2	CASSPLAGPYEQYF	TGTGCCAGTAGTCCCTTAGCGGGACCGTACGAGCAGTACTTC
TRBV27	once	TRBJ2-1	14	.	CASSIGSGHNEQFF	TGTGCCAGCAGTATAGGTAGCGGCCACAATGAGCAGTTCTTC
TRBV7-9	.	TRBJ1-1	15	.	CASSPRTNPNTEAFF	TGTGCCAGCAGCCCGAGGACAAATCCGAACACTGAAGCTTTCTTT
TRBV5-1	.	TRBJ1-1	14	.	CASSLDRPNTEAFF	TGCGCCAGCAGCTTGGACAGACCTAACACTGAAGCTTTCTTT
TRBV10-3	few	TRBJ2-7	14	TRBD1	CAISDRMTGGEQYF	TGTGCCATCAGTGACCGCATGACAGGGGGCGAGCAGTACTTC
TRBV7-9	.	TRBJ1-2	18	TRBD1	CASSLGAYGQGKNYGYTF	TGTGCCAGCAGCTTAGGGGCCTACGGACAGGGGAAAAACTATGGCTACACCTTC
TRBV2	.	TRBJ2-7	13	.	CASTDSPYYEQYF	TGTGCCAGCACCGACAGCCCATACTACGAGCAGTACTTC
TRBV30	.	TRBJ1-6	15	.	CAWSPPGLEDSPLHF	TGTGCCTGGAGCCCACCGGGACTCGAAGATTCACCCCTCCACTTT
TRBV29-1	.	TRBJ1-1	15	TRBD1	CSVYPTGTGNTEAFF	TGCAGCGTTTACCCAACCGGGACAGGGAACACTGAAGCTTTCTTT
TRBV9	.	TRBJ2-3	14	TRBD1	CASSPGQGLNTQYF	TGTGCCAGCAGCCCCGGACAGGGGTTAAATACGCAGTATTTT
TRBV5-4	.	TRBJ1-1	16	TRBD1	CASSLGQGAGSTEAFF	TGTGCCAGCAGCTTGGGACAGGGGGCAGGGAGTACTGAAGCTTTCTTT
TRBV5-6	.	TRBJ1-1	17	.	CASSYVGRLWALTEAFF	TGTGCCAGCAGTTACGTTGGGAGGTTATGGGCTTTGACTGAAGCTTTCTTT
TRBV9	once	TRBJ2-7	15	TRBD1	CASSGTGTASYEQYF	TGTGCCAGCAGCGGTACCGGGACAGCGTCCTACGAGCAGTACTTC
TRBV9	.	TRBJ2-5	18	TRBD2	CASSVGASGGLWEETQYF	TGTGCCAGCAGCGTAGGGGCTAGCGGGGGCTTATGGGAAGAGACCCAGTACTTC
TRBV27	.	TRBJ2-1	13	.	CASSLQVGAEQFF	TGTGCCAGCAGTTTACAAGTGGGGGCTGAGCAGTTCTTC